The 10 T cell receptor beta chains listed next were all sequenced from one sample in a study of cytomegalovirus exposure and HLA in healthy donors. The assay was immunoSEQ multiplex PCR, and TCRdb's table has in-frame clones only and misses some. The sample has roughly 310,000 clones, around 90% seen once. The sample consisted of PBMCs. The receptors were sampled from a man aged 30 to 45 in good health and CMV-seronegative.

This chain links TRBV5-1 with TRBJ2-7, with TRBD2 matching over 12 bases. Germline V gene data show CDR1 as SGHRS and CDR2 as YFSETQ. The CDR3 is 16 residues long. V lost 1 base to trimming and J lost 2 bases; unmatched junction nucleotides: 4. The CDR3 DNA follows: TGCGCCAGCAGCTTGTCGACTAGCGGGGGAACCTACGAGCAGTACTTC. Protein product: CASSLSTSGGTYEQYF.

This sequence joins TRBV6-5 and TRBJ1-6; D is unresolved. Trimming stripped 0 bases from V and 10 bases from J, with 4 bases between. Germline-derived CDR1 and CDR2 are MNHEY and SVGAGI. This CDR3 is built from 12 residues. The CDR3 reads CASSYSESPLHF. The CDR3 bases are TGTGCCAGCAGTTACTCGGAGTCACCCCTCCACTTT.

The rearrangement uses TRBV7-9 and TRBJ2-1; 12 bases line up with TRBD2. The CDR3 length is 17 residues. V was pared by 5 bases and J by 2 bases, with 7 bases of the junction left unmatched. CDR1 is SEHNR and CDR2 is FQNEAQ in the germline V gene (reference sequence). The CDR3 DNA sequence: TGTGCCAGCAGCCGCGGACTAGCGGGGACTACCTACAATGAGCAGTTCTTC. Protein product: CASSRGLAGTTYNEQFF.

The chain carries TRBV29-1 and TRBJ1-1; D might be TRBD1 (5 bases). This CDR3 is 14 amino acids long. The ends were cut back, 3 bases at V and 11 bases at J, with 22 bases in the middle. In germline, CDR1 is SQVTM, CDR2 ANQGSEA. CDR3 bases: TGCAGCGTTGAGGGGTCTCTCGACCGGGCAGGGGCTTTCTTT. It encodes CSVEGSLDRAGAFF.

This chain connects TRBV19 to TRBJ2-3; 8 bases line up with TRBD2. Germline CDR1 LNHDA, CDR2 SQIVND (reference sequence). The CDR3 covers 16 residues. V was pared by 3 bases and J by 1 base, with 6 bases of the junction left unmatched. CDR3 amino acids: CASSMRTSTRTDTQYF. The CDR3 DNA reads TGTGCCAGTAGTATGAGGACTAGCACACGCACAGATACGCAGTATTTT.

The CDR3 loop reads CASSPRGRYTEAFF. CDR3 sequence (DNA): TGTGCCAGCAGTCCCAGGGGGCGGTACACTGAAGCTTTCTTT. The J gene is TRBJ1-1, the V gene TRBV6-5; TRBD1 matches at 8 bases. V lost 5 bases to trimming and J lost 3 bases; unmatched junction nucleotides: 5. Germline values: CDR1 MNHEY, CDR2 SVGAGI. The CDR3 is 14 residues long.

J is TRBJ2-1 and V is TRBV7-9, with TRBD2 identical over 7 bases. The CDR3 consists of 14 residues. The trim removed 1 base at V and 6 bases at J, leaving 3 bases unmatched. Germline V gene data show CDR1 as SEHNR and CDR2 as FQNEAQ (reference sequence). CDR3 nucleotide sequence: TGTGCCAGCAGCTTAGGGTGGGGGGGCAATGAGCAGTTCTTC. It codes for CASSLGWGGNEQFF.

The chain employs TRBV6-5 and TRBJ1-5, with D unresolved. V was trimmed by 6 bases and J by 0 bases, leaving 12 bases between them. This CDR3 has 15 residues. Looked up from germline, CDR1 is MNHEY and CDR2 is SVGAGI. The CDR3 region is CASRTQRNSNQPQHF. The DNA of the CDR3 is TGTGCCAGCAGGACACAGCGGAATAGCAATCAGCCCCAGCATTTT.

This chain links TRBV9 with TRBJ1-2; D is ambiguous. The length of the CDR3 is 14 residues. Germline V lookup: CDR1 SGDLS, CDR2 YYNGEE. Trimming removed 5 bases from V and 8 bases from J, with 19 bases in between. In DNA form, the CDR3 reads TGTGCCAGCAGTGCCCGGGAAGGGAGTTACGGCTACACCTTC. Amino acid sequence: CASSAREGSYGYTF.

The genes are TRBV5-4 and TRBJ2-3; 7 nucleotides align to TRBD2. Germline V gene sequence: CDR1 SGHNT, CDR2 YYREEE (reference sequence). The CDR3 sequence is 13 residues long. The J segment lost 4 bases and the V segment lost 4 bases, leaving 3 bases of the junction unmatched. CDR3: CASSGTTADTQYF. The CDR3 DNA reads TGTGCCAGCAGCGGGACTACGGCAGATACGCAGTATTTT.